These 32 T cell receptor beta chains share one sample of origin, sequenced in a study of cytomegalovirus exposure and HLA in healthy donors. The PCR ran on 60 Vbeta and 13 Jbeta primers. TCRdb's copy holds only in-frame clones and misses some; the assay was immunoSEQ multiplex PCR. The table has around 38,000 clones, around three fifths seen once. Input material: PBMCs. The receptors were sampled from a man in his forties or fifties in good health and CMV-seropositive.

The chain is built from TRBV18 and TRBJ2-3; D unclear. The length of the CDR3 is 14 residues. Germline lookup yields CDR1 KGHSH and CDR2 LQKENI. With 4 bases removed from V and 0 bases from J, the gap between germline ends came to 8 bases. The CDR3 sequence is CASSLIPSTDTQYF. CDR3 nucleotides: TGTGCCAGCTCACTCATCCCCAGCACAGATACGCAGTATTTT.

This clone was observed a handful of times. CDR3 coding DNA: TGTGCCAGCAGCCTATCCGGGCAGGGTCATAATGGCTACACCTTC. Amino acids: CASSLSGQGHNGYTF. The V gene is TRBV9, the J gene TRBJ1-2, with D maybe TRBD1 (5 bases). V was pared by 4 bases and J by 6 bases, with 19 bases between. Germline V gives CDR1 SGDLS, CDR2 YYNGEE. The CDR3 spans 15 residues.

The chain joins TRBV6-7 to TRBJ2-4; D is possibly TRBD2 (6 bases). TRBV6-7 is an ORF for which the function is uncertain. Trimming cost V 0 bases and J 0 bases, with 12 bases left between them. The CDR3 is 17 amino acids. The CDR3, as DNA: TGTGCCAGCAGTTACTCGGGGGGACCTTTAGCCAAAAACATTCAGTACTTC. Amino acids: CASSYSGGPLAKNIQYF.

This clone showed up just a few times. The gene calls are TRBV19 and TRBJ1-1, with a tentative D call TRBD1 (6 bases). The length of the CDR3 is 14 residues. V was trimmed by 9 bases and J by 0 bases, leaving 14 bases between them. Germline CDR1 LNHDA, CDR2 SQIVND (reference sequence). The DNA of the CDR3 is TGTGCCAGCCAGAAGGGGGACCTGAACACTGAAGCTTTCTTT. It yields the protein CASQKGDLNTEAFF. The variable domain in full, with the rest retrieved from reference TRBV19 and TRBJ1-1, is DGGITQSPKYLFRKEGQNVTLSCEQNLNHDAMYWYRQDPGQGLRLIYYSQIVNDFQKGDIAEGYSVSREKKESFPLTVTSAQKNPTAFYLCASQKGDLNTEAFFGQGTRLTVV.

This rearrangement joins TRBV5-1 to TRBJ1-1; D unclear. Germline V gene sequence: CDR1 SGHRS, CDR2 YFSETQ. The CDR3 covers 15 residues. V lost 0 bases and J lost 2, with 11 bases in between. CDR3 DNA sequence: TGCGCCAGCAGCTTGGGTCCGGGAGTAAACACTGAAGCTTTCTTT. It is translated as CASSLGPGVNTEAFF. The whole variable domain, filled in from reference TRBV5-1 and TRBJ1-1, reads KAGVTQTPRYLIKTRGQQVTLSCSPISGHRSVSWYQQTPGQGLQFLFEYFSETQRNKGNFPGRFSGRQFSNSRSEMNVSTLELGDSALYLCASSLGPGVNTEAFFGQGTRLTVV.

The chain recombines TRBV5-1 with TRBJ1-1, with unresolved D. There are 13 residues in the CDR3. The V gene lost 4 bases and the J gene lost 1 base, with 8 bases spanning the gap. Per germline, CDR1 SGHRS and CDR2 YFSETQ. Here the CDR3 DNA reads TGCGCCAGCAGCGAGGGCGGGAACACTGAAGCTTTCTTT. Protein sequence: CASSEGGNTEAFF.

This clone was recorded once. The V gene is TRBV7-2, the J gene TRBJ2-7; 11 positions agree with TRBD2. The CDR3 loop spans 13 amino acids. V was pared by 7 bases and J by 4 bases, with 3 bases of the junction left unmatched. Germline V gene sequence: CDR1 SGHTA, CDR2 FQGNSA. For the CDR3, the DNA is TGTGCCAGCACGCCTAGCGGGGGGTACGAGCAGTACTTC. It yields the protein CASTPSGGYEQYF.

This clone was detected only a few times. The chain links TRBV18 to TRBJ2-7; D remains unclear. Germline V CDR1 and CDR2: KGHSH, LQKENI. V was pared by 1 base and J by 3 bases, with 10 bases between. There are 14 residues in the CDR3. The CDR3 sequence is CASSPRTNSYEQYF. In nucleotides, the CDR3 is TGTGCCAGCTCACCACGAACGAACAGCTACGAGCAGTACTTC. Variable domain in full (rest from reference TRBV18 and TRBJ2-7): NAGVMQNPRHLVRRRGQEARLRCSPMKGHSHVYWYRQLPEEGLKFMVYLQKENIIDESGMPKERFSAEFPKEGPSILRIQQVVRGDSAAYFCASSPRTNSYEQYFGPGTRLTVT.

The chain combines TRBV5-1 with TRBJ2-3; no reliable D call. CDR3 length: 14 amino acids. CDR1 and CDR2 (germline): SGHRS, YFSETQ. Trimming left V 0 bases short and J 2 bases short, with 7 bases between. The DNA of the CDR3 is TGCGCCAGCAGCTTGGAAGCTCCCACAGATACGCAGTATTTT. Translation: CASSLEAPTDTQYF.

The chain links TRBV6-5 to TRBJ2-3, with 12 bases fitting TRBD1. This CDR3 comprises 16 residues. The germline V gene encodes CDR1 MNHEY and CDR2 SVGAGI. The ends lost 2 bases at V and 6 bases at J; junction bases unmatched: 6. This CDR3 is CASSYQGQGAMDTQYF. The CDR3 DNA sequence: TGTGCCAGCAGTTACCAGGGACAGGGGGCAATGGATACGCAGTATTTT.

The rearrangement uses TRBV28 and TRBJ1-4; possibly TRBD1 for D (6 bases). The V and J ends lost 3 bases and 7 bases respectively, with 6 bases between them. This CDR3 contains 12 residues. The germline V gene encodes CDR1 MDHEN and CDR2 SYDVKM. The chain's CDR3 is CASSLTGEKLFF. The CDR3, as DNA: TGTGCCAGCAGTTTGACAGGTGAAAAACTGTTTTTT.

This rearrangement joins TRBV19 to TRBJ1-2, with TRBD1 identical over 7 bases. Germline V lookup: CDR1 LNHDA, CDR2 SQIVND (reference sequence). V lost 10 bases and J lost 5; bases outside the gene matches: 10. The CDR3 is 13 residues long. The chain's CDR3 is CATETGYGYGYTF. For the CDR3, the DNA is TGTGCCACCGAGACAGGGTACGGATATGGCTACACCTTC.

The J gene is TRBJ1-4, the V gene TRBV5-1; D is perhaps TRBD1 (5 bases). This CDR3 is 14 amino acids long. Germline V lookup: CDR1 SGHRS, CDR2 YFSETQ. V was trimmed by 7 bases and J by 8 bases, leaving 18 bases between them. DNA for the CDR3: TGCGCCAGCGCCAACGGGGGTAGCGGGGAAAAACTGTTTTTT. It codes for CASANGGSGEKLFF.

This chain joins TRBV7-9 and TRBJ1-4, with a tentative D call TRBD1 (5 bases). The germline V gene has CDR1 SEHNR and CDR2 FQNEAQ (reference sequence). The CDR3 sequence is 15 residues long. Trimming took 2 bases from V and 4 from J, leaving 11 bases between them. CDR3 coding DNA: TGTGCCAGCAGCTTACTGACAGCCGTTAATGAAAAACTGTTTTTT. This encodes CASSLLTAVNEKLFF.

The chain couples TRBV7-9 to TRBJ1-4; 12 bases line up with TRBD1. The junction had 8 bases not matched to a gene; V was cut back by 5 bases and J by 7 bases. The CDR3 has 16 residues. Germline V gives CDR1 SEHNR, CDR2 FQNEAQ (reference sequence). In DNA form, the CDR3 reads TGTGCCAGCAGCCCCGGGACAGGGGGCGCGGGTGAAAAACTGTTTTTT. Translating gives CASSPGTGGAGEKLFF.

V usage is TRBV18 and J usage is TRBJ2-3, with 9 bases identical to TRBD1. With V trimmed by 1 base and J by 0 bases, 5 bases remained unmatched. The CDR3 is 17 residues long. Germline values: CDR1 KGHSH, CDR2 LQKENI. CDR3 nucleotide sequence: TGTGCCAGCTCACCACTGGCCGGGACAGGGAGCACAGATACGCAGTATTTT. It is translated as CASSPLAGTGSTDTQYF.

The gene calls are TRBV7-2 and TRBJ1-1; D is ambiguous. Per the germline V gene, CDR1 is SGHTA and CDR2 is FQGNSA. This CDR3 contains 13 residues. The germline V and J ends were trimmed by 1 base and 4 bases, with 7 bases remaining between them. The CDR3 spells CASSLGVSTEAFF. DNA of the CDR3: TGTGCCAGCAGCTTAGGTGTGAGCACTGAAGCTTTCTTT.

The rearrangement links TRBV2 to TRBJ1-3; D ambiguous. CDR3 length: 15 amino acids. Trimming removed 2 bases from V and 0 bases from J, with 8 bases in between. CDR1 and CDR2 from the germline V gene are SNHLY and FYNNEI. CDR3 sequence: CASSEQLASGNTIYF. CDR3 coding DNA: TGTGCCAGCAGTGAACAGCTAGCCTCTGGAAACACCATATATTTT.

The CDR3 sequence is CASSLDRGAYGYTF. In DNA, the CDR3 is TGTGCCAGCAGCTTGGACAGGGGAGCCTATGGCTACACCTTC. This sequence joins TRBV5-4 and TRBJ1-2, with TRBD1 matching 7 bases. The CDR3 runs 14 residues. CDR1 is SGHNT and CDR2 is YYREEE in the germline V gene (reference sequence). V lost 0 bases and J lost 4; bases outside the gene matches: 3.

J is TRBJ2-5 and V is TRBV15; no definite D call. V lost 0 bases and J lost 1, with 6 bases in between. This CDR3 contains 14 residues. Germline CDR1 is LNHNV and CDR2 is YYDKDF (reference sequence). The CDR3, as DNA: TGTGCCACCAGCAGAGATGTATTCCAAGAGACCCAGTACTTC. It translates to CATSRDVFQETQYF.

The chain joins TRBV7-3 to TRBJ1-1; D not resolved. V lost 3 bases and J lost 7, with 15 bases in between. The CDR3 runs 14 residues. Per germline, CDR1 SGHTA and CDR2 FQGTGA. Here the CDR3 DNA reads TGTGCCAGCAGCTTGTTGCCCCTTCCGGGTGAAGCTTTCTTT. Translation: CASSLLPLPGEAFF.

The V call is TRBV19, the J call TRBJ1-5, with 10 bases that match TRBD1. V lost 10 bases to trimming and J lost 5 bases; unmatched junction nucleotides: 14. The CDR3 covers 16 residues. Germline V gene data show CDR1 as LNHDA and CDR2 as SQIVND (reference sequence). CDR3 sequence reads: CATTPYPGTGDQPQHF. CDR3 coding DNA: TGTGCCACCACTCCTTACCCCGGGACAGGGGATCAGCCCCAGCATTTT.

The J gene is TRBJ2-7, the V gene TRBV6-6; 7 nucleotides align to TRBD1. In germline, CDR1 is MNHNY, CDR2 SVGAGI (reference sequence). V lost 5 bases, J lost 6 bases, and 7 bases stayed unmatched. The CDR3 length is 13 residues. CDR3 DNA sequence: TGTGCCAGCAGTCTCGACAGGGTTCCCGAGCAGTACTTC. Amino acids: CASSLDRVPEQYF.

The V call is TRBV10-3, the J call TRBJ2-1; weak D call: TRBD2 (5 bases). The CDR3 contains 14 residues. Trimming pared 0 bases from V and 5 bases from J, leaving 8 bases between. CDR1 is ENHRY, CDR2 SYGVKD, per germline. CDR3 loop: CAISESGEDNEQFF. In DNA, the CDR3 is TGTGCCATCAGTGAGTCGGGAGAAGACAATGAGCAGTTCTTC.

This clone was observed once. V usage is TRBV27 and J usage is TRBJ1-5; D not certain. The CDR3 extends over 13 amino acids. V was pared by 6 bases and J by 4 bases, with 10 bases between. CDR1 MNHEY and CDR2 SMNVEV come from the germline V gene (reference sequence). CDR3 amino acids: CASRPDGNQPQHF. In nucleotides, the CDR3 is TGTGCCAGCAGGCCAGACGGGAATCAGCCCCAGCATTTT.

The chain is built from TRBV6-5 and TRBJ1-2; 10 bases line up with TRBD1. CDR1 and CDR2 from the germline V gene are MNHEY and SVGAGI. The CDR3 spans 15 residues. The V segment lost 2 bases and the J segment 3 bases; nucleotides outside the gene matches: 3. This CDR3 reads CASSYTGTGDYGYTF. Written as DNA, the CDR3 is TGTGCCAGCAGTTACACCGGGACAGGGGACTATGGCTACACCTTC.

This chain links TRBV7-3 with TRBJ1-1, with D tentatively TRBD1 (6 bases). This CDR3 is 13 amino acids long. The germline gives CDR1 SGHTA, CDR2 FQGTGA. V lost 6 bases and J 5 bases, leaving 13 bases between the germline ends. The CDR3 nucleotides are TGTGCCAGCAGTCAACAGGGTGTTACTGAAGCTTTCTTT. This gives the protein CASSQQGVTEAFF.

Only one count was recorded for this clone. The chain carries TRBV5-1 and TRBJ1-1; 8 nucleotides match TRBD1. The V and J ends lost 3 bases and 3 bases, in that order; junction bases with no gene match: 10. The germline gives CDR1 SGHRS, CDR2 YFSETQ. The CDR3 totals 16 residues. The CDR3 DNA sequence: TGCGCCAGCAGCTCCGCAGGGGGCTCTTGGGACACTGAAGCTTTCTTT. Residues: CASSSAGGSWDTEAFF.

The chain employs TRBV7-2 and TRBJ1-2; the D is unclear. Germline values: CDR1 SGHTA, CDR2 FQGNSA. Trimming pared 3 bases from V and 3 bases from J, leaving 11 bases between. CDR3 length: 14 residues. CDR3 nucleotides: TGTGCCAGCAGCTTTGAGGTTCTTGACTATGGCTACACCTTC. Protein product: CASSFEVLDYGYTF.

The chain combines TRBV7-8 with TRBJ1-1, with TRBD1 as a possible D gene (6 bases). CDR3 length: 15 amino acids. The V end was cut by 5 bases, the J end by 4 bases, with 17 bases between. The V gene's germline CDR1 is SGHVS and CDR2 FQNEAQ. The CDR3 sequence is CASSQLGQGGTEAFF. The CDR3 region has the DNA TGTGCCAGCAGCCAGCTTGGCCAAGGGGGCACTGAAGCTTTCTTT.

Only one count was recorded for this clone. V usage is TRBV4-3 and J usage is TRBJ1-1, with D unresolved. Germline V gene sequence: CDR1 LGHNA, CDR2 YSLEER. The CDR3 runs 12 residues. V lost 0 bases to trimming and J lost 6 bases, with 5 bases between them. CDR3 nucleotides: TGCGCCAGCAGCCAAGAGGAGGCTGAAGCTTTCTTT. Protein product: CASSQEEAEAFF.

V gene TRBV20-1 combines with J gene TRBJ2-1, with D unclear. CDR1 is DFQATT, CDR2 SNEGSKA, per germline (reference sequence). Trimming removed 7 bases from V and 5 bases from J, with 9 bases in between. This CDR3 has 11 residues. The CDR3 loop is CSGGPNNEQFF. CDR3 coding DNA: TGCAGTGGTGGCCCAAACAATGAGCAGTTCTTC.